This TCR beta chain was captured in a study of blood T cell repertoires in COVID-19. Study in general: Sites in the United States, Italy and Spain provided acute and convalescent COVID-19 samples. PBMCs, B-cell-depleted T cells, or T cells were the source of the cDNA or gDNA that made up the material.

Per the original methods: For nucleated cells, counts were estimated from reference gene primer amplification. The method was immunoSEQ multiplex PCR; TCRdb's version includes in-frame clones alone and lacks a portion of them. That table furnishes V, J and clone size, whereas the DNA furnished D and trimming. The sample has tens of thousands of clones; roughly 85% are singletons. Trimming stripped 3 bases from V and 6 bases from J, with 15 bases between. The CDR3 length is 15 residues. Germline CDR1 reads KGHSH; CDR2 reads LQKENI. The V and J genes are TRBV18 and TRBJ2-1; D unresolved. The TCR was taken from a human donor in a cohort sampled during active COVID-19. The specimen was peripheral blood. CDR3 DNA sequence: TGTGCCAGCTCACCGCCAGTAGTTCTAGGCAATGAGCAGTTCTTC. It is translated as CASSPPVVLGNEQFF.